This TCR beta chain originates from a study of T-cell memory formation after mild COVID-19 (dated by TCRdb to the early 2020s). Regarding the complete study: Most TCR sequence clusters were specific to one of the two donors. T-cell clones expanding and contracting after mild COVID-19 in a couple of donors were tracked by longitudinal TCRalpha and TCRbeta repertoire sequencing. Two young, previously healthy adult volunteers made up the cohort, one male and one female. Results the study describes overall, beyond this receptor: Clones contracting from day 15 to 85 had balanced CD4/CD8 phenotypes, while a second wave expanding from day 15 to 37 was biased towards CD4+. The second-wave clones that peaked on day 37 were not confirmed to be SARS-CoV-2 specific. Only two mild cases were covered in the study, and larger cohorts including severe cases with pre-infection samples were considered necessary. Some responding clones were found in pre-infection memory, which suggests that pre-existing cross-reactive memory T cells took part in the SARS-CoV-2 response. Contracting CD4+ clones were found mainly in CM and EM memory subsets, while CD8+ clones were enriched in EMRA.

The data were produced on an Illumina NovaSeq 6000. TCRalpha and TCRbeta cDNA libraries were built by 5'RACE with constant-segment primers, adding sample barcodes and unique molecular identifiers. RNA was extracted from every sample with Trizol reagent. Amplification of the libraries took two PCR steps, and the second step added a second sample barcode plus Illumina TruSeq adapters. Sequencing of libraries was performed on an Illumina NovaSeq with 2 x 150 bp paired-end reads. In the paper's pipeline: With migec v1.2.7, reads were demultiplexed and then collapsed into UMI-guided consensus sequences. Using mixcr v2.1.11, the UMI consensuses were aligned to TRA and TRB V and J templates and assembled into clonotypes. Expanded or contracted clonotypes were those called significant by both edgeR and NoisET, with noise models trained on biological replicates. For edgeR calls, the thresholds were a false discovery rate-adjusted p below 0.01 and a log2 fold-change of 1. As an exploratory analysis of dynamics, PCA with hierarchical clustering was applied to max-normalized trajectories of the 1000 most abundant clonotypes. Separately sequenced CD4+ and CD8+ repertoires were used to assign a CD4 or CD8 phenotype to each responding clone. The public reads were quality trimmed at Q25 with fastp and then assembled into clones with MiXCR by TCRdb, keeping productive beta chains. Each record represents a unique CDR3 protein, reported with the most common genes and DNA among its rows. TCRdb, rather than the study authors, made the V and J calls. The sample table records around 180,000 distinct CDR3 sequences; 16% of these occur just once. Approximately 2% of the sample belongs to the ten largest clones.

The germline V gene encodes CDR1 SGHRS and CDR2 YFSETQ. After removal of 5 bases from V and 6 bases from J, the junction retains 16 bases not matched to a gene. Including the terminal cysteine and phenylalanine, the CDR3 comprises 19 residues. Only the CDR3 portion is preserved as DNA: 57 bases, with reading frame beginning at the first base. PBMCs were isolated by Ficoll-Paque density gradient centrifugation. Concerning this clonotype: Its target antigen remains unknown. No clone much larger than this one lies a single base away; base qualities are absent.

The source is an adult woman who had mild COVID-19 (a few samples of this study predate the infection). The sample titles of this study are shuffled in the database, so cell type and time point are left out; the donor was told from shared clones. The rearrangement joined TRBV5-1 to TRBJ2-3, and 15 junctional nucleotides match TRBD2. Sample: PBMCs or a T cell subset sorted from them (not recorded which). The DNA sequence is as follows: TGCGCCAGCAGAACCGGGACTAGCGGGAGGATTGGGATTCCGGATACGCAGTATTTT. Protein translation: CASRTGTSGRIGIPDTQYF.